Described below is a single T cell receptor beta chain sequence and its context. This receptor's antigen is unknown. Per-nucleotide qualities are absent, and no much larger clonotype sits a single base away. TCRbeta CDR3 regions were amplified from genomic DNA using the immunoSEQ Assay, a bias-controlled multiplex PCR. Under the source paper's analysis protocol: Nucleated cell counts per sample were estimated from amplification of reference gene primers within the assay. Sequence reads were collapsed and filtered to measure the absolute abundance of every unique TCRbeta CDR3 rearrangement. For each sample, productive Simpson clonality was calculated as the square root of Simpson's diversity index across productive rearrangements. The immuneACCESS repertoire file appears here via TCRdb, limited to in-frame rearrangements. These files lack a portion of the clones; in checked studies, under half of the deficit traces to unresolved V genes, and the cause of the others is not known. D and trimming were read from the DNA, whereas the V and J calls and clone size are those reported in that table. This sample has 100,000 to 150,000 clones in its table, and approximately 87% of those were observed once. The leading ten clones occupy approximately 4% of the sample.

The sample originates from a study of blood T cell repertoires in COVID-19 (dated by TCRdb to between 2020 and 2021). General notes on the study: Collaborator samples came from the United States, Italy and Spain and covered acute and convalescent phases of COVID-19. The prospective study material was composed of cDNA or gDNA derived from T cells, B-cell-depleted T cells, or PBMCs. Subjects who had been exposed to COVID-19, were actively infected with it, or had recovered from it provided the deeply sampled blood TCRbeta repertoires that made up the dataset. The repertoires were released in a freely available public database intended as a resource for research on the immune response to SARS-CoV-2. The samples were drawn from the first 160 participants of the ongoing ImmuneRACE study and from 1,200 or so subjects provided by 6 global collaborators. The sample metadata nearly always contained a de-identified subject ID, COVID-19 status, age in years and sex. Where HLA class I and class II types were available, the types were taken from metadata supplied by the sample provider, not from assay-based typing. Here is what the overall study found, with its caveats: The amount of clinical and demographic metadata varied by source and participant and was provided uncurated.

Collaborating institutions collected whole blood in K2EDTA tubes following their own protocols. For TCRbeta analysis, collaborator samples were shipped as frozen whole blood, as isolated PBMCs, or as DNA extracted from either sample type. The TCR sequence derives from a woman aged 60-75 years with acute or convalescent COVID-19. The sample was peripheral blood.

The DNA reads as follows: TGTGCCAACCCCAAGGGACTAGCCGCCACAGATACGCAGTATTTT. The resulting protein is CANPKGLAATDTQYF. The chain employs TRBV2 and TRBJ2-3, and 9 junctional nucleotides match TRBD2. Trimming takes 10 bases off V and 2 bases off J; junction bases not matched to a gene: 10. Sequences SNHLY (CDR1) and FYNNEI (CDR2) are obtained from the germline V gene. CDR3 length: 15 amino acids, cysteine to phenylalanine. Of all the DNA, just the CDR3 is kept, 45 bases in frame from base 1.